The rows below give T cell receptor beta chains drawn from one sample of a study of T cells in Graves' hyperthyroidism and ophthalmopathy. TCRdb called the multiplex PCR reads again in MiXCR, with one record for every CDR3 protein. Seen here are fewer than 400,000 distinct CDR3 sequences, around an eighth observed once, and the top ten hold 28%. The sequencing sample was made of blood. The receptors here all came from a man aged 45-60 years with Graves' ophthalmopathy. Each CDR3 is given with its conserved first and last residue. The order of the fields is CDR3 protein, CDR3 DNA, clone size, J gene, D gene, V gene. D genes are given only for firm matches. Some rows have no size entry. The others give once, few or many, or a class for an expanded clone.

CSASPGSYEQYF | TGCAGTGCTAGTCCCGGCTCCTACGAGCAGTACTTC | many | TRBJ2-7 | NA | TRBV20-1
CATSEGGQGANTGELFF | TGTGCCACCAGTGAGGGGGGACAGGGGGCGAACACCGGGGAGCTGTTTTTT | few | TRBJ2-2 | TRBD1 | TRBV24-1
CAISESAAPGDEQYF | TGTGCCATCAGTGAGTCTGCTGCCCCCGGGGACGAGCAGTACTTC | many | TRBJ2-7 | NA | TRBV10-3
CSASPTNEKLLF | TGCAGTGCTTCACCGACAAATGAAAAACTGCTTTTT | NA | TRBJ1-4 | NA | TRBV20-1
CASSQDVPTETQYF | TGTGCCAGCAGCCAAGATGTCCCGACGGAGACCCAGTACTTC | many | TRBJ2-5 | NA | TRBV3-1
CASSRVLESTF | TGTGCCAGCAGCCGTGTTCTAGAAAGCACCTTC | many | TRBJ1-2 | NA | TRBV7-2
CAIKGREEETQYF | TGTGCCATCAAGGGCAGGGAGGAGGAGACCCAGTACTTC | NA | TRBJ2-5 | NA | TRBV10-3
CASSSSGITHREDF | TGTGCCAGCAGTAGTAGCGGGATCACTCACCGCGAGGACTTC | many | TRBJ2-5 | TRBD2 | TRBV12-3/TRBV12-4
CASSPRDLENTGELFF | TGTGCCAGCAGCCCACGCGACTTGGAAAACACCGGGGAGCTGTTTTTT | NA | TRBJ2-2 | NA | TRBV9
CASSPRKETQYF | TGTGCCAGCTCACCAAGGAAAGAGACCCAGTACTTC | many | TRBJ2-5 | NA | TRBV18